This TCR beta chain is from a study of Tregs in tolerant kidney transplant recipients. Study at large: Recipients received nonmyeloablative bone marrow transplants from related graft donors, with transient mixed chimerism.

Some clones are missing from TCRdb's copy, which holds only in-frame ones; the method was immunoSEQ multiplex PCR. Its table lists roughly 34,000 clones. Notes on this clone: Read sequence stops 3 residues before the CDR3 end, and the germline J gene provides the missing end.

Trimming stripped 5 bases from V and 7 bases from J, with 12 bases between. Looked up from germline, CDR1 is SGHTA and CDR2 is FQGNSA. The CDR3 sequence is 13 residues long. The chain couples TRBV7-2 to TRBJ1-5, with D perhaps matching TRBD1 (6 bases). The TCR comes from a human donor who received a combined kidney and bone marrow transplant. The starting material was CD8+ T cells from blood, obtained before the transplant. CDR3 region: CASSPGVAQPQHF. The CDR3 bases that were read are TGTGCCAGCAGCCCAGGGGTAGCCCAGCCC. The entire variable domain, with the rest obtained from reference TRBV7-2 and TRBJ1-5, is as follows: GAGVSQSPSNKVTEKGKDVELRCDPISGHTALYWYRQSLGQGLEFLIYFQGNSAPDKSGLPSDRFSAERTGGSVSTLTIQRTQQEDSAVYLCASSPGVAQPQHFGDGTRLSIL.